These 23 T cell receptor beta chains were all obtained from the same sample, sequenced in a study of control samples from healthy donors and cancer patients (dated by TCRdb to about 2020). Preparation of the library involved the immunoSEQ multiplex PCR assay. This is the immuneACCESS table as TCRdb keeps it, with only in-frame sequences that have V and J called. A part of the clones is gone; compared with another copy, unresolved V genes explain less than half, and the rest is unexplained. The sample table lists roughly 120,000 clones, approximately 90% of them with a count of one. The ten largest clones take up 7.8% of the sample. Sequences were obtained from blood. The source of these receptors is a woman aged 18-29 years in good health.

The chain employs TRBV9 and TRBJ2-2; no firm D call. The CDR3 sequence is 14 residues long. Germline V CDR1 and CDR2: SGDLS, YYNGEE. V dropped 5 bases and J dropped 2 bases, with 10 bases sitting between them. This CDR3 reads CASRADLNTGELFF. In nucleotides, the CDR3 is TGTGCCAGCAGAGCCGACTTAAACACCGGGGAGCTGTTTTTT. Full variable domain (rest looked up from reference TRBV9 and TRBJ2-2): DSGVTQTPKHLITATGQRVTLRCSPRSGDLSVYWYQQSLDQGLQFLIQYYNGEERAKGNILERFSAQQFPDLHSELNLSSLELGDSALYFCASRADLNTGELFFGEGSRLTVL.

The V and J genes are TRBV27 and TRBJ1-5, with D unclear. Germline assignment: CDR1 MNHEY and CDR2 SMNVEV (reference sequence). V was clipped by 0 bases and J by 9 bases, with 9 bases between them. CDR3 size: 13 residues. CDR3 amino acids: CASSLSSGWPQHF. CDR3 nucleotide sequence: TGTGCCAGCAGTTTATCGTCAGGTTGGCCCCAGCATTTT.

This clone was detected a few times. The chain has TRBV3-1 (or the pseudogene TRBV3-2) and TRBJ1-1; D perhaps matches TRBD1 (5 bases). The CDR3 is made up of 15 amino acids. The V end lost 6 bases, the J end lost 1 base, and 15 bases lay between the germline ends. Germline CDR1 and CDR2: LGHDT and YNNKEL (reference sequence). In DNA form, the CDR3 reads TGTGCCAGCAGAGCAAGGGACGGCCGGAACACTGAAGCTTTCTTT. Translation gives CASRARDGRNTEAFF.

This clone appeared once. The chain combines TRBV28 with TRBJ1-1; the D is unclear. The CDR3 loop spans 13 amino acids. Trimming removed 8 bases from V and 0 bases from J, with 10 bases in between. Germline CDR1 reads MDHEN; CDR2 reads SYDVKM. The chain's CDR3 is CASGKEMNTEAFF. CDR3 in DNA: TGTGCCAGCGGGAAGGAGATGAACACTGAAGCTTTCTTT.

V gene TRBV28 combines with J gene TRBJ2-7; a possible D gene is TRBD1 (5 bases). The CDR3 totals 14 residues. Germline CDR1 MDHEN, CDR2 SYDVKM. With 4 bases removed from V and 2 bases from J, the gap between germline ends came to 12 bases. CDR3 DNA sequence: TGTGCCAGCAGTTATAGGGGTGTAACCTACGAGCAGTACTTC. Translating it yields CASSYRGVTYEQYF.

The J gene is TRBJ2-5, the V gene TRBV27; TRBD2 agrees at 13 bases. The CDR3 has 15 residues. Germline lookup yields CDR1 MNHEY and CDR2 SMNVEV (reference sequence). V trimming: 6 bases; J trimming: 1 base; junction bases outside the gene matches: 2. CDR3 in DNA: TGTGCCAGCAGAAGACTAGCGGGGGGCCAAGAGACCCAGTACTTC. It is translated as CASRRLAGGQETQYF.

V and J are TRBV2 and TRBJ1-4; D gene unclear. This CDR3 spans 13 amino acids. Germline CDR1 SNHLY, CDR2 FYNNEI. V gave up 5 bases and J gave up 3 bases, with 7 bases separating them. CDR3 nucleotides: TGTGCCAGCAGTCCGGTCTCTAATGAAAAACTGTTTTTT. Amino acid sequence: CASSPVSNEKLFF.

The chain recombines TRBV7-8 with TRBJ1-3; D call uncertain. The V and J ends lost 1 base and 2 bases respectively, with 12 bases between them. The length of the CDR3 is 16 residues. CDR1 is SGHVS, CDR2 FQNEAQ, per germline. CDR3 residues: CASSLVYGSTGNTIYF. CDR3 DNA sequence: TGTGCCAGCAGCTTAGTTTATGGTTCCACTGGAAACACCATATATTTT.

The V gene is TRBV30, the J gene TRBJ1-2; perhaps TRBD1 as D (6 bases). V was clipped by 5 bases and J by 5 bases, with 15 bases between them. CDR3 size: 13 residues. Per the germline V gene, CDR1 is GTSNPN and CDR2 is SVGIG (reference sequence). The DNA for the CDR3 is TGTGCCTGGGGGGGCAAGAGCTCGTATGGCTACACCTTC. It codes for CAWGGKSSYGYTF. Full variable domain (remainder filled in from reference TRBV30 and TRBJ1-2): SQTIHQWPATLVQPVGSPLSLECTVEGTSNPNLYWYRQAAGRGLQLLFYSVGIGQISSEVPQNLSASRPQDRQFILSSKKLLLSDSGFYLCAWGGKSSYGYTFGSGTRLTVV.

The chain combines TRBV5-1 with TRBJ2-1; 7 bases line up with TRBD1. The germline CDR1 and CDR2 sequences are SGHRS and YFSETQ. The CDR3 is 15 residues long. Losses at the gene ends were 0 bases for V and 8 bases for J; bases not matched to a gene: 8. CDR3 sequence reads: CASSLARVTGDEQFF. CDR3 sequence (DNA): TGCGCCAGCAGCTTGGCCAGGGTTACAGGGGATGAGCAGTTCTTC.

The V gene is TRBV28, the J gene TRBJ2-5; D gene ambiguous. The germline V gene encodes CDR1 MDHEN and CDR2 SYDVKM. The length of the CDR3 is 13 residues. V was trimmed by 2 bases and J by 0 bases, leaving 4 bases between them. CDR3 nucleotide sequence: TGTGCCAGCAGTTTAGTCCACCAAGAGACCCAGTACTTC. Protein: CASSLVHQETQYF.

This chain joins TRBV14 and TRBJ2-1, with 9 bases identical to TRBD2. From germline, CDR1 is SGHDN and CDR2 FVKESK. CDR3 length: 15 residues. The ends lost 4 bases at V and 8 bases at J; junction bases unmatched: 9. CDR3 region: CASSPWRGGRDEQFF. CDR3 nucleotides: TGTGCCAGCAGCCCTTGGCGGGGGGGTAGGGATGAGCAGTTCTTC.

The chain uses TRBV30 and TRBJ1-4; 7 bases are shared with TRBD1. Germline V lookup: CDR1 GTSNPN, CDR2 SVGIG (reference sequence). The trim removed 3 bases at V and 8 bases at J, leaving 3 bases unmatched. The CDR3 totals 12 residues. The CDR3 here is CAWRRGREKLFF. CDR3 sequence (DNA): TGTGCCTGGAGAAGGGGGCGGGAAAAACTGTTTTTT. The entire variable domain, with the rest obtained from reference TRBV30 and TRBJ1-4, is as follows: SQTIHQWPATLVQPVGSPLSLECTVEGTSNPNLYWYRQAAGRGLQLLFYSVGIGQISSEVPQNLSASRPQDRQFILSSKKLLLSDSGFYLCAWRRGREKLFFGSGTQLSVL.

This rearrangement joins TRBV6-1 to TRBJ2-2; 7 bases map to TRBD2. Germline V gives CDR1 MNHNS, CDR2 SASEGT. The CDR3 is 18 amino acids. With 4 bases clipped from V and 4 bases from J, the junction kept 15 bases outside the gene matches. The CDR3 spells CASSVGFSGSEGTGELFF. The DNA for the CDR3 is TGTGCCAGCAGTGTAGGTTTTAGCGGGTCGGAGGGCACCGGGGAGCTGTTTTTT.

The chain joins TRBV5-5 to TRBJ1-4; D is undetermined. The CDR3 extends over 16 amino acids. Trimming took 4 bases from V and 6 from J, leaving 19 bases between them. Looked up from germline, CDR1 is SGHKS and CDR2 is YYEKEE (reference sequence). The CDR3 loop is CASSIVDGAPYEKLFF. CDR3 nucleotides: TGTGCCAGCAGCATAGTCGACGGAGCACCTTATGAAAAACTGTTTTTT.

The V gene is TRBV3-1 (or the pseudogene TRBV3-2), the J gene TRBJ1-1; D may be TRBD1 (6 bases). CDR1 is LGHDT and CDR2 is YNNKEL in the germline V gene (reference sequence). V gave up 1 base and J gave up 7 bases, with 13 bases separating them. This CDR3 has 14 amino acids. CDR3 sequence reads: CASSQATGTLEAFF. The CDR3 nucleotides are TGTGCCAGCAGCCAAGCTACCGGGACACTTGAAGCTTTCTTT.

This chain joins TRBV18 and TRBJ1-3; D is ambiguous. V was cut by 5 bases and J by 0 bases, with 8 bases left in between. CDR3 size: 14 residues. The germline gives CDR1 KGHSH, CDR2 LQKENI. DNA of the CDR3: TGTGCCAGCTCATCGTCTGCCTCTGGAAACACCATATATTTT. This codes for CASSSSASGNTIYF.

The gene calls are TRBV12-3 or TRBV12-4 and TRBJ2-7, with a weak D call TRBD1 (6 bases). This CDR3 region has 12 residues. The V and J ends lost 7 bases and 9 bases respectively, with 16 bases between them. CDR3 sequence (DNA): TGTGCCAGCAAACACAGGGTTCTTGGGCAGTACTTC. As protein: CASKHRVLGQYF.

The CDR3 DNA follows: TGTGCCATCAGTGCACCGTCCGGGACAGGGGGCCGGGGTGAGCAGTTCTTC. This sequence encodes CAISAPSGTGGRGEQFF. The V call is TRBV10-3, the J call TRBJ2-1; TRBD1 matches at 12 bases. V dropped 4 bases and J dropped 9; count of bases not matched to a gene: 13. The germline V gene encodes CDR1 ENHRY and CDR2 SYGVKD. The CDR3 is made up of 17 amino acids.

The chain employs TRBV4-3 and TRBJ1-1; 8 bases are shared with TRBD1. CDR1 is LGHNA and CDR2 is YSLEER in the germline V gene. J gave up 5 bases and V 0 bases, and 8 bases lay outside the gene matches. This CDR3 contains 16 residues. CDR3 DNA sequence: TGCGCCAGCAGCCAAGATGGCAGGGGGCCTTTGACTGAAGCTTTCTTT. It yields the protein CASSQDGRGPLTEAFF.

The chain combines TRBV7-9 with TRBJ2-4; 7 bases are shared with TRBD2. The V gene end was trimmed by 5 bases and the J gene end by 0 bases; junction bases not matched to a gene: 10. The CDR3 spans 17 residues. Germline V gene sequence: CDR1 SEHNR, CDR2 FQNEAQ (reference sequence). CDR3 DNA: TGTGCCAGCAGCCCCCGGGAGGATCCGCTAGCCAAAAACATTCAGTACTTC. This encodes CASSPREDPLAKNIQYF.

CDR3 sequence: CASGGGPSRQETQYF. The CDR3 region has the DNA TGTGCCAGCGGGGGGGGTCCGAGCCGCCAAGAGACCCAGTACTTC. The chain is built from TRBV2 and TRBJ2-5; 7 bases agree with TRBD2. Germline V gene sequence: CDR1 SNHLY, CDR2 FYNNEI. The CDR3 is 15 residues long. The V segment lost 8 bases and the J segment 1 base; nucleotides outside the gene matches: 10.

V and J are TRBV2 and TRBJ1-2, with 9 bases matching TRBD1. J lost 4 bases, V lost 6 bases, and 15 bases had no gene match. This CDR3 spans 17 amino acids. Germline loops: CDR1 SNHLY, CDR2 FYNNEI. The CDR3 is CASSLLPPGQGLYGYTF. For the CDR3, the DNA is TGTGCCAGCAGCCTCCTGCCTCCGGGACAGGGCCTCTATGGCTACACCTTC.